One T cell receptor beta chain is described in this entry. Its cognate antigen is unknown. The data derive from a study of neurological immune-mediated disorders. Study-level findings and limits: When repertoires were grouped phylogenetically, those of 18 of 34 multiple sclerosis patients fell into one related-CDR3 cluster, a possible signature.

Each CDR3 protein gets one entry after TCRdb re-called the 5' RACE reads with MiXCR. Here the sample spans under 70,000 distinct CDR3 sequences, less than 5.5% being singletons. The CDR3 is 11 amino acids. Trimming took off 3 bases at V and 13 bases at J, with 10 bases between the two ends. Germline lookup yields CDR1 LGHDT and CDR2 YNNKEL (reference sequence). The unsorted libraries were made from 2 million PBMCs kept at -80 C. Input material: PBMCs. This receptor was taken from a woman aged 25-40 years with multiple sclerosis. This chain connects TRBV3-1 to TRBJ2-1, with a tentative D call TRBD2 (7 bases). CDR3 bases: TGTGCCAGCAGCCAGTCGGGGGGCCAGTTCTTC. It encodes CASSQSGGQFF.